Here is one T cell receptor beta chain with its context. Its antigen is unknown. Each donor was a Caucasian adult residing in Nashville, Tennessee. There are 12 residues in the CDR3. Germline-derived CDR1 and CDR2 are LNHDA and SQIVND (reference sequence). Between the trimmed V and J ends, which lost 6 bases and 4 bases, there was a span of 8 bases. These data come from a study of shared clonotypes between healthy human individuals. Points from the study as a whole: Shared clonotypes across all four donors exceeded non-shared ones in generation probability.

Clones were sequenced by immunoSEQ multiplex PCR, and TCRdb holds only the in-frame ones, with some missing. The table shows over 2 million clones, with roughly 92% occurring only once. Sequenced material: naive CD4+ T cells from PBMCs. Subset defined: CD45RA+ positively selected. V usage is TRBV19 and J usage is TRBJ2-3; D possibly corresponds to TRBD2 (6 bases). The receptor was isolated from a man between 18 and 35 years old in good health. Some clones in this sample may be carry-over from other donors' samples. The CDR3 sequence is CASSQRADTQYF. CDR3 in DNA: TGTGCCAGTAGCCAGCGGGCAGATACGCAGTATTTT.